One and the same sample provided the 13 T cell receptor beta chains below, sequenced in a study of regulatory T cells in long-lasting Graves disease. Both iRepertoire HTBI primers and Arm-PCR of CDR3 regions were used to build the TCR beta libraries. MiXCR, run by TCRdb on the multiplex PCR reads, gives a single entry per CDR3 protein. The table has 450,000 to 600,000 distinct CDR3 sequences, approximately 13% seen once; the top ten hold 8% to 10%. Time point here: newly diagnosed GD, antithyroid drugs for less than 3 months. Preparation of the TCR library used RNA extracted from PBMCs. These records were also assigned to another study, of T cells in Graves' hyperthyroidism and ophthalmopathy.

The sequenced sample was peripheral blood mononuclear cells (PBMCs), obtained at new diagnosis, from a patient treated with antithyroid drugs. Receptors were obtained from a man between 25 and 39 years old with Graves disease.

This clonotype was detected many times. The CDR3: CAIKPGSSGNEQFF. CDR3 DNA sequence: TGTGCCATCAAACCCGGGAGTAGCGGAAATGAGCAGTTCTTC. The chain joins TRBV10-3 to TRBJ2-1; a weak D match, TRBD2 (6 bases). Germline CDR1 reads ENHRY; CDR2 reads SYGVKD. The CDR3 consists of 14 residues. V lost 7 bases to trimming and J lost 7 bases, with 17 bases between them.

This clonotype appeared many times. The chain is built from TRBV6-1 and TRBJ2-7; 7 bases are shared with TRBD1. Per the germline V gene, CDR1 is MNHNS and CDR2 is SASEGT. Trimming at V came to 6 bases and at J to 3 bases, leaving 11 bases not matched to a gene. The CDR3 loop spans 15 amino acids. The CDR3 DNA sequence: TGTGCCAGCAGAAAACAGGGGTTGCTAGACTACGAGCAGTACTTC. This gives the protein CASRKQGLLDYEQYF.

Ten or more counts support this clonotype. CDR3 sequence: CASSEGGRRNYGYTF. As DNA, the CDR3 is TGTGCCAGCAGTGAGGGGGGGCGGCGAAACTATGGCTACACCTTC. This chain connects TRBV25-1 to TRBJ1-2; a weak D match, TRBD1 (6 bases). There are 15 residues in the CDR3. Germline values: CDR1 MGHDK, CDR2 SYGVNS. The ends were cut back, 3 bases at V and 2 bases at J, with 13 bases in the middle.

As to this clonotype: Since a much larger clone is just one base distant, this may be a read error. This is likely a read error, given that the CDR3 carries no conserved phenylalanine or tryptophan at its end. The gene calls are TRBV5-1 and TRBJ2-3, with 7 bases matching TRBD1. This CDR3 region has 13 residues. The V segment lost 7 bases and the J segment 4 bases; nucleotides outside the gene matches: 6. Germline values: CDR1 SGHRS, CDR2 YFSETQ. In DNA form, the CDR3 reads TGCGCCAGCTACTTGGACAGGTCAGATACGCAGTATCTT. Translation: CASYLDRSDTQYL.

Many counts were recorded for this clonotype. The chain joins TRBV5-1 to TRBJ1-1; D unresolved. Trimming left V 0 bases short and J 1 base short, with 10 bases between. Germline CDR1 SGHRS, CDR2 YFSETQ. The CDR3 totals 15 residues. The CDR3 protein is CASSLGVRENTEAFF. CDR3 nucleotide sequence: TGCGCCAGCAGCTTGGGGGTCAGAGAGAACACTGAAGCTTTCTTT. The full variable domain, its missing parts supplied by reference TRBV5-1 and TRBJ1-1, is KAGVTQTPRYLIKTRGQQVTLSCSPISGHRSVSWYQQTPGQGLQFLFEYFSETQRNKGNFPGRFSGRQFSNSRSEMNVSTLELGDSALYLCASSLGVRENTEAFFGQGTRLTVV.

A remark on this clonotype: With only one base between it and a far larger clone, this is likely a read error. The rearrangement uses TRBV11-2 and TRBJ2-1, with D unresolved. The CDR3 totals 12 residues. The germline V gene encodes CDR1 SGHAT and CDR2 FQNNGV. Trimming stripped 1 base from V and 10 bases from J, with 8 bases between. CDR3: CASSLVSYEQFF. The CDR3 DNA sequence: TGTGCCAGCAGCTTAGTTTCCTACGAGCAGTTCTTC.

This clonotype was counted at least ten times. The V and J genes are TRBV19 and TRBJ2-1, with 14 bases fitting TRBD2. The CDR3 loop spans 18 amino acids. From germline, CDR1 is LNHDA and CDR2 SQIVND (reference sequence). The V gene end was trimmed by 5 bases and the J gene end by 7 bases; junction bases not matched to a gene: 13. As DNA, the CDR3 is TGTGCCAGTAGTTCTCCGGGACTAGCGGGAGCGAGAGGGAATGAGCAGTTCTTC. It translates to CASSSPGLAGARGNEQFF.

This clonotype was seen only a few times. A much more abundant neighbour one base away suggests this may be a read error. The chain recombines TRBV5-4 with TRBJ2-5, with TRBD1 matching over 9 bases. The CDR3 totals 14 residues. Germline V gives CDR1 SGHNT, CDR2 YYREEE (reference sequence). Trimming removed 4 bases from V and 4 bases from J; junction bases left unmatched: 5. CDR3: CASSVDRGGETQYF. The CDR3 DNA is TGTGCCAGCAGCGTGGACAGGGGAGGAGAGACCCAGTACTTC.

The table lists this clonotype with many counts. In DNA, the CDR3 is TGTGCCAGCACCCGAGGGAACGAGCAGTACTTC. This gives the protein CASTRGNEQYF. The rearrangement links TRBV25-1 to TRBJ2-7; D might be TRBD2 (5 bases). V lost 7 bases to trimming and J lost 5 bases, with 9 bases between them. CDR1 and CDR2 (germline): MGHDK, SYGVNS. This CDR3 is 11 amino acids long.

The chain combines TRBV15 with TRBJ1-1; TRBD1 might be the D (6 bases). V dropped 3 bases and J dropped 9 bases, with 14 bases sitting between them. This CDR3 spans 13 amino acids. Germline assignment: CDR1 LNHNV and CDR2 YYDKDF (reference sequence). CDR3 loop: CATSSSGQGKAFF. Written as DNA, the CDR3 is TGTGCCACCAGCAGCTCAGGGCAGGGGAAAGCTTTCTTT.

This clonotype was found a few times. The J gene is TRBJ1-6, the V gene TRBV5-4; 8 bases are a match to TRBD1. The CDR3 loop spans 15 amino acids. Germline V CDR1 and CDR2: SGHNT, YYREEE (reference sequence). V gave up 4 bases and J gave up 9 bases; unmatched junction bases: 9. The CDR3 coding sequence is TGTGCCAGCAGCGATGACGAACAGGGGGGTTCACCCCTCCACTTT. Protein: CASSDDEQGGSPLHF.

Regarding this clonotype: A much bigger clone sits one base away, suggesting this may be a read error. This sequence joins TRBV6-2 or TRBV6-3 and TRBJ2-1; 11 bases align to TRBD2. The CDR3 extends over 15 amino acids. The trim removed 9 bases at V and 4 bases at J, leaving 8 bases unmatched. Per germline, CDR1 MNHEY and CDR2 SVGEGT. For the CDR3, the DNA is TGTGCCAGAAGCCCGGGACTAGCGGTATACAATGAGCAGTTCTTC. Protein product: CARSPGLAVYNEQFF.

In this sample, this clonotype turned up many times. V and J are TRBV12-3 or TRBV12-4 and TRBJ2-1; 7 bases align to TRBD2. The length of the CDR3 is 15 residues. J lost 3 bases, V lost 3 bases, and 5 bases had no gene match. This chain's CDR3 is CASSFPLAGYNEQFF. The CDR3 DNA reads TGTGCCAGCAGTTTCCCGTTAGCGGGCTACAATGAGCAGTTCTTC.